The 13 T cell receptor beta chains below all came from one sample that was sequenced in a study of blood T cell repertoires in COVID-19. Produced via immunoSEQ multiplex PCR; TCRdb's table is partial and in-frame only. The table includes approximately 90,000 clones, 65% to 80% detected once. Sequenced material: peripheral blood. The receptors stem from a human donor in a cohort sampled during active COVID-19.

The chain carries TRBV30 and TRBJ2-1; D not resolved. Germline loops: CDR1 GTSNPN, CDR2 SVGIG (reference sequence). Trimming took 3 bases from V and 0 from J, leaving 9 bases between them. The CDR3 length is 14 residues. The DNA for the CDR3 is TGTGCCTGGAGGCCGAGGAGCTCCTACAATGAGCAGTTCTTC. Translating gives CAWRPRSSYNEQFF.

This chain joins TRBV3-1 (or the pseudogene TRBV3-2) and TRBJ2-5; a weak D match, TRBD2 (5 bases). The ends were cut back, 0 bases at V and 3 bases at J, with 11 bases in the middle. CDR1 LGHDT and CDR2 YNNKEL come from the germline V gene (reference sequence). The CDR3 has 15 amino acids. The CDR3 sequence: CASSQDLTGKETQYF. The CDR3 coding sequence is TGTGCCAGCAGCCAAGATCTGACGGGGAAAGAGACCCAGTACTTC.

This chain joins TRBV3-1 (or the pseudogene TRBV3-2) and TRBJ1-2; 7 bases agree with TRBD1. CDR1 is LGHDT, CDR2 YNNKEL, per germline (reference sequence). The V gene end was trimmed by 3 bases and the J gene end by 2 bases; junction bases not matched to a gene: 6. CDR3 length: 15 amino acids. The DNA for the CDR3 is TGTGCCAGCAGCCAGGCGCACAGGGGCAACTATGGCTACACCTTC. Protein product: CASSQAHRGNYGYTF.

The chain uses TRBV27 and TRBJ2-1, with a possible D match to TRBD1 (6 bases). The V end was cut by 4 bases, the J end by 7 bases, with 14 bases between. The CDR3 is 14 residues long. Looked up from germline, CDR1 is MNHEY and CDR2 is SMNVEV (reference sequence). The CDR3, as DNA: TGTGCCAGCAGTTCTGGTTGGGGGCTAAATGAGCAGTTCTTC. This codes for CASSSGWGLNEQFF.

This chain uses TRBV7-8 with TRBJ2-4, with 8 bases that match TRBD1. The germline V gene encodes CDR1 SGHVS and CDR2 FQNEAQ. The CDR3 is made up of 16 amino acids. Losses at the gene ends were 1 base for V and 4 bases for J; bases not matched to a gene: 6. The CDR3, as DNA: TGTGCCAGCAGCTTAGGGCTTGGGGACAGGAAAAACATTCAGTACTTC. The encoded protein is CASSLGLGDRKNIQYF.

The chain has TRBV5-6 and TRBJ1-6; 7 bases are shared with TRBD1. The V gene end was trimmed by 3 bases and the J gene end by 5 bases; junction bases not matched to a gene: 2. The CDR3 contains 14 residues. The germline V gene encodes CDR1 SGHDT and CDR2 YYEEEE. The CDR3 coding sequence is TGTGCCAGCAGCTGGGACAGAAATAATTCACCCCTCCACTTT. Translation: CASSWDRNNSPLHF. The entire variable domain, with the rest obtained from reference TRBV5-6 and TRBJ1-6, is as follows: DAGVTQSPTHLIKTRGQQVTLRCSPKSGHDTVSWYQQALGQGPQFIFQYYEEEERQRGNFPDRFSGHQFPNYSSELNVNALLLGDSALYLCASSWDRNNSPLHFGNGTRLTVT.

The V call is TRBV18, the J call TRBJ2-7; TRBD2 agrees at 9 bases. V shed 4 bases, J shed 4 bases, and the junction held 11 bases outside the gene matches. The CDR3 consists of 16 residues. Germline assignment: CDR1 KGHSH and CDR2 LQKENI. The chain's CDR3 is CASSLPGVSGSYEQYF. For the CDR3, the DNA is TGTGCCAGCTCACTACCCGGGGTTAGCGGGAGTTACGAGCAGTACTTC.

Here the CDR3 reads CASSSQGQQYF. The CDR3 nucleotides are TGTGCCAGCAGTTCCCAGGGGCAGCAGTACTTC. The rearrangement joins TRBV27 to TRBJ2-7, with TRBD1 as a possible D gene (6 bases). V lost 4 bases to trimming and J lost 8 bases, with 9 bases between them. The CDR3 has 11 residues. In germline, CDR1 is MNHEY, CDR2 SMNVEV (reference sequence).

The rearrangement uses TRBV6-6 and TRBJ1-5; TRBD1 agrees at 8 bases. The CDR3 has 15 amino acids. V was clipped by 2 bases and J by 4 bases; unmatched bases: 4. From germline, CDR1 is MNHNY and CDR2 SVGAGI (reference sequence). The CDR3 DNA follows: TGTGCCAGCAGTTACGTTCAGGGGGCGAATCAGCCCCAGCATTTT. Translated, it gives CASSYVQGANQPQHF.

The chain employs TRBV7-3 and TRBJ1-3; D call uncertain. Germline loops: CDR1 SGHTA, CDR2 FQGTGA. V lost 5 bases to trimming and J lost 0 bases, with 11 bases between them. The CDR3 extends over 15 amino acids. CDR3 sequence: CASSPAGRSGNTIYF. The CDR3 bases are TGTGCCAGCAGCCCCGCGGGCCGCTCTGGAAACACCATATATTTT.

V usage is TRBV29-1 and J usage is TRBJ2-3; D gene unclear. The CDR3 runs 12 residues. From germline, CDR1 is SQVTM and CDR2 ANQGSEA. V was trimmed by 6 bases and J by 4 bases, leaving 11 bases between them. CDR3 amino acids: CSVLGMPDTQYF. The DNA of the CDR3 is TGCAGCGTCCTGGGCATGCCAGATACGCAGTATTTT.

V is TRBV6-5 and J is TRBJ2-3, with a possible D match to TRBD1 (6 bases). CDR3 length: 13 amino acids. Trimming shortened V by 8 bases and J by 0 bases, and 9 bases separated the two germline ends. Germline CDR1 reads MNHEY; CDR2 reads SVGAGI. For the CDR3, the DNA is TGTGCCAGCGGGGGCGGGAGCACAGATACGCAGTATTTT. Translation: CASGGGSTDTQYF.

The V call is TRBV19, the J call TRBJ2-7; 13 nucleotides line up with TRBD2. The CDR3 is 16 amino acids. The junction had 6 bases not matched to a gene; V was cut back by 5 bases and J by 2 bases. Germline V gene lookup returns CDR1 LNHDA and CDR2 SQIVND (reference sequence). The CDR3 DNA follows: TGTGCCAGTAGTTTTAAAGGGACTAGCGGGACCTACGAGCAGTACTTC. Translation: CASSFKGTSGTYEQYF. Using reference TRBV19 and TRBJ2-7 for the parts outside the CDR3, the full variable domain is DGGITQSPKYLFRKEGQNVTLSCEQNLNHDAMYWYRQDPGQGLRLIYYSQIVNDFQKGDIAEGYSVSREKKESFPLTVTSAQKNPTAFYLCASSFKGTSGTYEQYFGPGTRLTVT.